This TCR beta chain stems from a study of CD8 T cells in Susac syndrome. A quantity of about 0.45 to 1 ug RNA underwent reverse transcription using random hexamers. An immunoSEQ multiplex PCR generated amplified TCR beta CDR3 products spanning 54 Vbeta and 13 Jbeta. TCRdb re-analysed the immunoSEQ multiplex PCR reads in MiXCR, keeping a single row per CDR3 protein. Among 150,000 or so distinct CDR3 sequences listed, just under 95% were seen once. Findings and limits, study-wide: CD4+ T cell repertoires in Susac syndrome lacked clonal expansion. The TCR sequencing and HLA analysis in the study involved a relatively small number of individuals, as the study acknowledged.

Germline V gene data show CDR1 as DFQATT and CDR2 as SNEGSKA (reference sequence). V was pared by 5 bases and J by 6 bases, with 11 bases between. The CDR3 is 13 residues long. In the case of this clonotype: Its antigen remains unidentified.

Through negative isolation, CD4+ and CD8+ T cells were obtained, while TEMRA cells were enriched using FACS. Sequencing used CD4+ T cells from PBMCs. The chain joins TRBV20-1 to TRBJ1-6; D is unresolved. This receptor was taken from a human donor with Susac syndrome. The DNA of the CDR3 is TGCAGTGCTCGGGTCGGCAGTAATTCACCCCTCCACTTT. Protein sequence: CSARVGSNSPLHF.